What follows is one T cell receptor (beta chain) and its context. Antigen: not known. The data were obtained in a study of cytomegalovirus exposure and HLA in healthy donors. Study observations and caveats: A few chains tied to CMV proved CMV antigen-specific in vitro. In the 120 validation repertoires, a later analysis found that first-cohort TCR clusters tended to co-occur.

V gave up 6 bases and J gave up 4 bases, with 10 bases separating them. Germline values: CDR1 MNHEY, CDR2 SVGAGI. This CDR3 is 14 amino acids long. Sequencing used immunoSEQ multiplex PCR; TCRdb keeps in-frame clones, though not all of them. Of about 220,000 clones listed, 80% to 90% were seen once; the top ten hold 2.5% to 3%. This TCR was recovered from a man in his late teens or twenties in good health and CMV-seronegative. Sequenced: PBMCs. The rearrangement links TRBV6-5 to TRBJ2-6; D may be TRBD1 (5 bases). CDR3 in DNA: TGTGCCAGCAGCCCAGGGTTGGGGGCCAACGTCCTGACTTTC. The encoded protein is CASSPGLGANVLTF.